This T cell receptor (beta chain) was sequenced in a study of OX40 agonist ivuxolimab in advanced cancers. The CDR3 consists of 12 residues. Trimming took 4 bases from V and 7 from J, leaving 11 bases between them. Germline V lookup: CDR1 MNHEY, CDR2 SMNVEV (reference sequence). TCRdb's copy holds only in-frame clones and misses some; the assay was immunoSEQ multiplex PCR. The sample records about 93,000 clones, 85% to 95% being singletons. This receptor was taken from an adult with an advanced solid tumor such as melanoma, head and neck, liver or kidney cancer. V is TRBV27 and J is TRBJ2-7; D gene unclear. The sample consisted of CD4+ or CD8+ T cells sorted from blood, taken in a trial of the OX40 agonist ivuxolimab. This CDR3 reads CASSSLGWEQYF. CDR3 coding DNA: TGTGCCAGCAGTTCCCTGGGGTGGGAGCAGTACTTC.